A few counts support the clone carrying this T cell receptor (beta chain). Its antigen is not known. These data belong to a study of beta chain features in type 1 diabetes. Looking at the study overall: Taken together, all samples contributed 90 million to 140 million examined sorted cells.

There was one heparinised blood draw per donor, averaging approximately 120 mL. In germline, CDR1 is SGHRS, CDR2 YFSETQ. The CDR3 length is 16 residues. The ends were cut back, 2 bases at V and 0 bases at J, with 11 bases in the middle. Reverse transcribing all isolated RNA meant expressed TCRB transcripts were sequenced. TCRdb's copy holds only in-frame clones and misses some; the assay was immunoSEQ multiplex PCR. The sample has about 620,000 clones, 15% to 18% seen once. Findings and limits, study-wide: Moderately but significantly shorter TCRB CDR3s were found in Type 1 diabetes patients in all four CD4+ subsets.

The sequenced sample consisted of naive CD4+ T cells from blood. The chain combines TRBV5-1 with TRBJ1-4, with no clear D. The receptor was isolated from a man aged 18 to 30 in good health. In DNA form, the CDR3 reads TGCGCCAGCAGCTTTGGCGCGGGTGCAACTAATGAAAAACTGTTTTTT. It specifies CASSFGAGATNEKLFF.